This TCR beta chain was recorded in a study of cytomegalovirus exposure and HLA in healthy donors. 60 Vbeta and 13 Jbeta primers were used in PCR. Here immunoSEQ multiplex PCR was the method, and the copy in TCRdb shows in-frame clones only, minus some. This table has 150,000 or so clones, 72% appearing once. This CDR3 is built from 15 residues. J lost 0 bases, V lost 6 bases, and 4 bases had no gene match. Germline CDR1 and CDR2: MNHEY and SVGAGI. The sequence came from a human donor in good health. The sample taken for sequencing was PBMCs. The chain employs TRBV6-5 and TRBJ1-1; 10 bases are a match to TRBD1. The CDR3 nucleotides are TGTGCCAGCAGAACCGGGACAGGGGTGAACACTGAAGCTTTCTTT. This gives the protein CASRTGTGVNTEAFF.